What follows are 2 T cell receptor beta chains derived from one specimen sequenced in a study of T cells in Graves' hyperthyroidism and ophthalmopathy. It was RNA transcripts that yielded the amplified TCR beta CDR3 regions. When the TCR CDR3 underwent first-round RT-PCR, the HTBI primer set was used. From the multiplex PCR reads, TCRdb called clonotypes with MiXCR, one entry per CDR3 protein. The data show 350,000 or so distinct CDR3 sequences, with approximately 17% seen just once and about a third held by the top ten. The sequencing sample was made of blood. These TCRs come from a young woman with Graves' hyperthyroidism that later progressed to Graves' ophthalmopathy.

In this sample, this clonotype turned up many times. The V call is TRBV27, the J call TRBJ2-2; 9 bases align to TRBD2. V gave up 7 bases and J gave up 4 bases; unmatched junction bases: 10. The CDR3 is 16 amino acids. The germline gives CDR1 MNHEY, CDR2 SMNVEV (reference sequence). The CDR3 sequence: CASKRSLRGGTGELFF. CDR3 nucleotides: TGTGCCAGCAAAAGATCCCTGCGGGGGGGCACCGGGGAGCTGTTTTTT.

This clonotype was picked up a small number of times. The chain carries TRBV15 and TRBJ1-5; perhaps TRBD1 as D (5 bases). V was trimmed by 1 base and J by 0 bases, leaving 7 bases between them. The CDR3 extends over 15 amino acids. Germline lookup yields CDR1 LNHNV and CDR2 YYDKDF (reference sequence). The CDR3 DNA follows: TGTGCCACCAGCAGAGGGGGGTATAGCAATCAGCCCCAGCATTTT. The encoded protein is CATSRGGYSNQPQHF. Complete variable domain (other parts from reference TRBV15 and TRBJ1-5): DAMVIQNPRYQVTQFGKPVTLSCSQTLNHNVMYWYQQKSSQAPKLLFHYYDKDFNNEADTPDNFQSRRPNTSFCFLDIRSPGLGDTAMYLCATSRGGYSNQPQHFGDGTRLSIL.